Below are 22 T cell receptor beta chains sequenced from a single sample in a study of cytomegalovirus exposure and HLA in healthy donors. The PCR ran on 60 Vbeta and 13 Jbeta primers. Using immunoSEQ multiplex PCR, the repertoire was profiled, and TCRdb retains in-frame clones only, with some absent. Of roughly 130,000 clones in the sample, about 74% are singletons; the top ten hold approximately 5%. Sequencing input: PBMCs. The receptors derive from a woman in her forties or fifties in good health and CMV-seropositive.

This clone occurred once. The chain has TRBV25-1 and TRBJ1-2; 7 bases match TRBD1. This CDR3 spans 14 amino acids. CDR1 is MGHDK, CDR2 SYGVNS, per germline. V trimming: 7 bases; J trimming: 8 bases; junction bases outside the gene matches: 13. CDR3 sequence: CASMIGTVLRGYTF. The CDR3 DNA reads TGTGCCAGCATGATCGGGACAGTCCTGAGAGGCTACACCTTC.

This chain joins TRBV18 and TRBJ1-2, with D tentatively TRBD1 (5 bases). Germline V gives CDR1 KGHSH, CDR2 LQKENI. The ends were cut back, 5 bases at V and 4 bases at J, with 11 bases in the middle. This CDR3 has 13 residues. CDR3 sequence reads: CASSEARGYGYTF. The CDR3 nucleotides read TGTGCCAGCTCAGAAGCTAGGGGCTATGGCTACACCTTC.

This clone was picked up a small number of times. The rearrangement joins TRBV11-2 to TRBJ2-3; 7 nucleotides line up with TRBD2. Trimming removed 1 base from V and 2 bases from J; junction bases left unmatched: 12. Germline CDR1 SGHAT, CDR2 FQNNGV. This CDR3 region has 18 residues. As DNA, the CDR3 is TGTGCCAGCAGCTTAGGCCTGGGGGGGACCCACCCCACAGATACGCAGTATTTT. Translating it yields CASSLGLGGTHPTDTQYF.

This clone was counted a few times. The genes are TRBV19 and TRBJ2-2; 8 bases agree with TRBD1. Germline V gene lookup returns CDR1 LNHDA and CDR2 SQIVND (reference sequence). CDR3 length: 17 residues. The V gene end was trimmed by 9 bases and the J gene end by 3 bases; junction bases not matched to a gene: 15. CDR3 sequence: CASAGGWRARDTGELFF. CDR3 nucleotides: TGTGCCAGCGCAGGGGGCTGGAGGGCTCGAGACACCGGGGAGCTGTTTTTT. Drawing the rest from reference TRBV19 and TRBJ2-2, the complete variable domain is DGGITQSPKYLFRKEGQNVTLSCEQNLNHDAMYWYRQDPGQGLRLIYYSQIVNDFQKGDIAEGYSVSREKKESFPLTVTSAQKNPTAFYLCASAGGWRARDTGELFFGEGSRLTVL.

This chain uses TRBV11-3 with TRBJ2-2; D might be TRBD1 (6 bases). Trimming shortened V by 5 bases and J by 2 bases, and 12 bases separated the two germline ends. The CDR3 is made up of 15 amino acids. Germline CDR1 reads SGHNT; CDR2 reads YENEEA. CDR3 DNA: TGTGCCAGCAGCGAAACAGGGTACAACACCGGGGAGCTGTTTTTT. As protein: CASSETGYNTGELFF.

The V and J genes are TRBV9 and TRBJ2-1; tentative D call: TRBD1 (5 bases). V was cut by 3 bases and J by 8 bases, with 12 bases left in between. Germline loops: CDR1 SGDLS, CDR2 YYNGEE. The CDR3 is 13 amino acids. The CDR3 here is CASSADQGYEQFF. The CDR3, as DNA: TGTGCCAGCAGCGCCGATCAGGGTTATGAGCAGTTCTTC.

This clone appeared a few times. V and J are TRBV29-1 and TRBJ2-3, with 8 bases that match TRBD1. The V gene end was trimmed by 7 bases and the J gene end by 1 base; junction bases not matched to a gene: 10. This CDR3 spans 15 amino acids. CDR1 and CDR2 from the germline V gene are SQVTM and ANQGSEA. The CDR3 DNA is TGCAGCGGAGCTCCAGGGGGCGCCGGCACAGATACGCAGTATTTT. Its protein is CSGAPGGAGTDTQYF.

This chain uses TRBV5-1 with TRBJ2-1; 7 positions match TRBD2. The germline V gene encodes CDR1 SGHRS and CDR2 YFSETQ. The CDR3 spans 15 residues. The ends lost 4 bases at V and 3 bases at J; junction bases unmatched: 7. The CDR3 DNA follows: TGCGCCAGCAGCATCCTAGCGGATAGCTACAATGAGCAGTTCTTC. Translated: CASSILADSYNEQFF.

This chain uses TRBV5-4 with TRBJ2-3; 8 nucleotides match TRBD2. The germline CDR1 and CDR2 sequences are SGHNT and YYREEE (reference sequence). The J segment lost 5 bases and the V segment lost 1 base, leaving 6 bases of the junction unmatched. The CDR3 is 15 amino acids. The CDR3 spells CASSLSGGRGDTQYF. The CDR3 DNA follows: TGTGCCAGCAGCTTGTCGGGGGGGCGTGGAGATACGCAGTATTTT.

V is TRBV5-8 and J is TRBJ2-2; a possible D gene is TRBD1 (5 bases). The germline gives CDR1 SGHTS, CDR2 YDEGEE. The V and J ends lost 0 bases and 4 bases respectively, with 10 bases between them. The CDR3 consists of 15 residues. The CDR3 sequence is CASSLEGVFTGELFF. The DNA of the CDR3 is TGTGCCAGCAGCTTGGAAGGGGTCTTCACCGGGGAGCTGTTTTTT.

This rearrangement joins TRBV6-5 to TRBJ1-3, with D unclear. Trimming removed 2 bases at V and 9 bases at J, with 17 bases between. This CDR3 contains 15 residues. Germline assignment: CDR1 MNHEY and CDR2 SVGAGI. The CDR3 is CASSYGQALGGTIYF. CDR3 coding DNA: TGTGCCAGCAGTTACGGTCAGGCCCTCGGTGGCACCATATATTTT.

The rearrangement uses TRBV5-1 and TRBJ1-1; TRBD1 might be the D (5 bases). Trimming removed 1 base at V and 3 bases at J, with 13 bases between. This CDR3 is built from 15 residues. From germline, CDR1 is SGHRS and CDR2 YFSETQ. The CDR3 bases are TGCGCCAGCAGCTTGAGAGCAGGAGGGGACACTGAAGCTTTCTTT. Its translation is CASSLRAGGDTEAFF.

The V call is TRBV4-3, the J call TRBJ1-2, with a tentative D call TRBD1 (6 bases). The CDR3 length is 15 residues. CDR1 is LGHNA and CDR2 is YSLEER in the germline V gene. The germline V and J ends were trimmed by 0 bases and 3 bases, with 11 bases remaining between them. CDR3 coding DNA: TGCGCCAGCAGCCAAGATCGACAGGCCGACTATGGCTACACCTTC. Translated: CASSQDRQADYGYTF.

In its sample, this clone was seen once. This sequence joins TRBV11-3 and TRBJ2-5; a weak D match, TRBD1 (5 bases). From germline, CDR1 is SGHNT and CDR2 YENEEA. The CDR3 length is 14 residues. V lost 1 base and J 10 bases, leaving 16 bases between the germline ends. DNA for the CDR3: TGTGCCAGCAGCTTAGGACAGCCTTCTTGGGACCAGTACTTC. It is translated as CASSLGQPSWDQYF.

The V and J genes are TRBV6-6 and TRBJ2-1; D unresolved. Germline V gene data show CDR1 as MNHNY and CDR2 as SVGAGI (reference sequence). The CDR3 contains 11 residues. Between the trimmed V and J ends, which lost 7 bases and 4 bases, there was a span of 5 bases. CDR3 region: CASTQYNEQFF. Written as DNA, the CDR3 is TGTGCCAGCACCCAATACAATGAGCAGTTCTTC.

This chain joins TRBV5-4 and TRBJ2-7; the match to TRBD1 covers 10 bases. Germline V gene data show CDR1 as SGHNT and CDR2 as YYREEE (reference sequence). The CDR3 runs to 15 residues. With 4 bases clipped from V and 0 bases from J, the junction kept 4 bases outside the gene matches. CDR3 residues: CASSPGQGDSYEQYF. The CDR3 coding sequence is TGTGCCAGCAGCCCCGGACAGGGGGACTCCTACGAGCAGTACTTC.

V usage is TRBV6-1 and J usage is TRBJ2-1; the D gene is possibly TRBD2 (6 bases). V was trimmed by 0 bases and J by 6 bases, leaving 12 bases between them. CDR1 and CDR2 (germline): MNHNS, SASEGT. The CDR3 covers 15 residues. The CDR3 region has the DNA TGTGCCAGCAGTGAAGCGTCGGCGGGGTCCAATGAGCAGTTCTTC. It encodes CASSEASAGSNEQFF.

Here the CDR3 reads CASSQGDRDRGYYTF. The CDR3 DNA is TGTGCCAGCAGCCAAGGCGACCGGGACAGGGGGTATTACACCTTC. The chain has TRBV4-2 and TRBJ1-2; TRBD1 agrees at 11 bases. The V segment lost 1 base and the J segment 11 bases; nucleotides outside the gene matches: 9. This CDR3 is built from 15 residues. Germline CDR1 is LGHNA and CDR2 is YNFKEQ.

J is TRBJ2-2 and V is TRBV5-8; 8 nucleotides agree with TRBD2. The CDR3 length is 17 residues. Germline loops: CDR1 SGHTS, CDR2 YDEGEE. Unmatched junction bases numbered 7, after V lost 0 bases and J lost 3 bases. CDR3 residues: CASSLDPGLGYTGELFF. The CDR3 nucleotides read TGTGCCAGCAGCTTGGACCCGGGACTAGGGTACACCGGGGAGCTGTTTTTT.

The chain has TRBV7-6 and TRBJ2-7, with D possibly TRBD2 on 5 matching bases. Looked up from germline, CDR1 is SGHVS and CDR2 is FNYEAQ. This CDR3 has 15 amino acids. Between the trimmed V and J ends, which lost 4 bases and 3 bases, there was a span of 16 bases. CDR3 nucleotides: TGTGCCAGCAGCTCGCCTTCAACCGGGGACTACGAGCAGTACTTC. Its protein product is CASSSPSTGDYEQYF.

The J gene is TRBJ2-7, the V gene TRBV11-3; tentative D call: TRBD2 (6 bases). The CDR3 covers 14 residues. Germline CDR1 reads SGHNT; CDR2 reads YENEEA. The germline V and J ends were trimmed by 2 bases and 2 bases, with 10 bases remaining between them. For the CDR3, the DNA is TGTGCCAGCAGCTTACTTTCGGGGGCCTACGAGCAGTACTTC. Protein: CASSLLSGAYEQYF. Drawing the rest from reference TRBV11-3 and TRBJ2-7, the complete variable domain is EAGVVQSPRYKIIEKKQPVAFWCNPISGHNTLYWYLQNLGQGPELLIRYENEEAVDDSQLPKDRFSAERLKGVDSTLKIQPAELGDSAVYLCASSLLSGAYEQYFGPGTRLTVT.

This clone was counted between two and nine times. The genes are TRBV5-6 and TRBJ2-7, with D tentatively TRBD1 (6 bases). V lost 4 bases to trimming and J lost 1 base, with 15 bases between them. The length of the CDR3 is 15 residues. The germline gives CDR1 SGHDT, CDR2 YYEEEE. CDR3: CASSVRDTSSYEQYF. In nucleotides, the CDR3 is TGTGCCAGCAGCGTCCGGGACACCTCTTCCTACGAGCAGTACTTC. Full variable domain (rest looked up from reference TRBV5-6 and TRBJ2-7): DAGVTQSPTHLIKTRGQQVTLRCSPKSGHDTVSWYQQALGQGPQFIFQYYEEEERQRGNFPDRFSGHQFPNYSSELNVNALLLGDSALYLCASSVRDTSSYEQYFGPGTRLTVT.